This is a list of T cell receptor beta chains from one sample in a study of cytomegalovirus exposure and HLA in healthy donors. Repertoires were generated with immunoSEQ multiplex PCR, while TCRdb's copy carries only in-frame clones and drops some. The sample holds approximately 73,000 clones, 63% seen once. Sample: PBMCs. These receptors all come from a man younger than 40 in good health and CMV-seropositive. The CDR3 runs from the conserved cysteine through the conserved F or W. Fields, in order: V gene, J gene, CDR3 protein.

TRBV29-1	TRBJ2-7	CSVLSELYEQYF
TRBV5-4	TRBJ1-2	CASKRGGDYGYTF
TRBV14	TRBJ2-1	CASSPELAAYNEQFF
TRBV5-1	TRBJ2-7	CASSLGSGGNYEQYF
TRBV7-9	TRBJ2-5	CASSLGGDQTQYF
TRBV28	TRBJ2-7	CASLGTGSPMSEQYF
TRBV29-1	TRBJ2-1	CSIGGQGSFNDRQFF
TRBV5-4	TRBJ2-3	CASSLGLAGGHRTQYF
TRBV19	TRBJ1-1	CASSITGRNTEAFF
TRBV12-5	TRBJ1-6	CASGAGTWDNSPLHF
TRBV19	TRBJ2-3	CASSAFRAGDTQYF
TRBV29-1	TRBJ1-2	CSADRGHGYTF
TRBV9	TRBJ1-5	CASSASPGQNQPQHF
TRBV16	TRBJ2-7	CASSPRGLAYEQYF
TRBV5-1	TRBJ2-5	CASSLGGGAMETQYF
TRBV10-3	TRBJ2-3	CAITPAPEGADTQYF
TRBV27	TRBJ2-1	CASSLGQGSRQSSYNEQFF
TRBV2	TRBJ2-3	CASSEEGGSVDTQYF
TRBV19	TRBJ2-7	CASSYGFRGEQYF
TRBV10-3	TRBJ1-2	CAISVGATDYGYTF
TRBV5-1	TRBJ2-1	CASSPPLAGGINEQFF
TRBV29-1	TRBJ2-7	CSVAYAGASYEQYF
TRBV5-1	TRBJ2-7	CASSWMDRESSYEQYF
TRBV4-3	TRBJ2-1	CASSLVEGGGNEQFF
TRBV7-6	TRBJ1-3	CASSLGQDNSGNTIYF
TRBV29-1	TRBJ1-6	CSVELGTAGSPLHF
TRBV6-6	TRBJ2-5	CASSYEPGIGTQYF
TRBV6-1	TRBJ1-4	CASSDSYRDRNEKLFF
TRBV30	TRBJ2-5	CAWEGGGETQYF
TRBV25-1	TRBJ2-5	CASSEMALGETQYF
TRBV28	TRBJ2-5	CASSRLSGGDVKTQYF
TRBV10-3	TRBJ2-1	CAILAGMYNEQFF
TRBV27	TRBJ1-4	CASSLRSGPGRDEKLFF
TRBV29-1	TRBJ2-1	CSVASAYNEQFF
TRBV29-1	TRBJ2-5	CSVRTAGGSPYF
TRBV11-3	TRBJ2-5	CASSFAGEGETQYF
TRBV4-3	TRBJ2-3	CASSQEASSGGSITDTQYF
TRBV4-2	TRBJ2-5	CASSQDQASGGETQYF
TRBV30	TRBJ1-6	CAWRSSSYNSPLHF
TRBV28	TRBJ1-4	CASSDRVGEKLFF
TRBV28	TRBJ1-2	CASSLTFGPGIENGYTF
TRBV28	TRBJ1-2	CATEDRGRHGGYTF
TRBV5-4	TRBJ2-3	CASSEWESTDTQYF
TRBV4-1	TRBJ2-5	CASSQGHSGGETQYF
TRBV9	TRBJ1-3	CASSVRTGGSGNTIYF